This TCR beta chain is drawn from a study of cytomegalovirus exposure and HLA in healthy donors. Across the study: Earlier work reported 100 million or so unique TCR beta sequences from 150 million to 200 million T cells.

Trimming shortened V by 3 bases and J by 3 bases, and 10 bases separated the two germline ends. CDR3 length: 15 residues. The germline CDR1 and CDR2 sequences are SGHNT and YYREEE (reference sequence). 60 Vbeta and 13 Jbeta primers were used in PCR. Sequencing was performed with immunoSEQ multiplex PCR; in TCRdb, only in-frame clones are kept and a portion is missing. The table has 150,000 to 200,000 clones, about 87% seen once. This clonotype was sampled from a woman under 30 in good health and CMV-seronegative. The rearrangement joins TRBV5-4 to TRBJ1-6; D possibly corresponds to TRBD1 (6 bases). Sequenced: PBMCs. This chain's CDR3 is CASSSGQNYNSPLHF. The CDR3 coding sequence is TGTGCCAGCAGCTCCGGACAGAACTATAATTCACCCCTCCACTTT. Filled out from reference TRBV5-4 and TRBJ1-6, the complete variable domain reads ETGVTQSPTHLIKTRGQQVTLRCSSQSGHNTVSWYQQALGQGPQFIFQYYREEENGRGNFPPRFSGLQFPNYSSELNVNALELDDSALYLCASSSGQNYNSPLHFGNGTRLTVT.